Ten or more counts support the clone carrying this TCR beta chain. Its matching antigen is unknown. Every one of the donors was a Caucasian adult that lived in Nashville, Tennessee. CD8 memory combined CD45RO+ cells with CCR7-negative CD45RA+ TemRA cells. TCRdb keeps only in-frame clones here, not all; method: immunoSEQ multiplex PCR. Of about 120,000 clones listed, approximately 70% were seen once; the top ten hold 24%. This record belongs to a study of shared clonotypes between healthy human individuals. Points from the study as a whole: Depth was large, yet rarefaction showed that sorted-subset sequencing was incomplete.

This clonotype was obtained from a woman aged 30 to 39 in good health. Sequencing was performed on memory CD8+ T cells sorted from blood. Subset indicated: CD45RO+ cells pooled with CCR7-negative TemRA cells.

CDR3 in amino acids: CASSLLRAGSSYEQYF. In DNA form, the CDR3 reads TGTGCCAGCAGTCTCCTACGGGCAGGGAGCTCCTACGAGCAGTACTTC. The chain has TRBV28 and TRBJ2-5; perhaps D is TRBD1 or TRBD2 (5 bases each). Matching the DNA end better, TRBJ2-7 makes the J call doubtful. Germline assignment: CDR1 MDHEN and CDR2 SYDVKM. The CDR3 totals 16 residues.